The 14 T cell receptor beta chains in this list originate from one sample, sequenced in a study of CD8 T cells in Susac syndrome. A quantity of about 0.5 to 1 ug RNA underwent reverse transcription using random hexamers. In TCRdb, the immunoSEQ multiplex PCR reads were re-called with MiXCR into one record per CDR3 protein. The repertoire consists of about 150,000 distinct CDR3 sequences, with just under 95% occurring once and the leading ten covering roughly 0.21%. Sample: CD8+ T cells from PBMCs. The source of these receptors is a human donor with multiple sclerosis.

V gene TRBV29-1 combines with J gene TRBJ1-2, with 7 bases aligning to TRBD1. The length of the CDR3 is 12 residues. Germline CDR1 and CDR2: SQVTM and ANQGSEA. J lost 8 bases, V lost 4 bases, and 7 bases had no gene match. The CDR3 sequence is CSVASQGVGYTF. In DNA, the CDR3 is TGCAGCGTTGCGAGTCAGGGGGTGGGCTACACCTTC.

V usage is TRBV29-1 and J usage is TRBJ2-2; 7 nucleotides line up with TRBD1. V dropped 7 bases and J dropped 5; count of bases not matched to a gene: 4. This CDR3 is 12 amino acids long. The germline gives CDR1 SQVTM, CDR2 ANQGSEA. CDR3 nucleotides: TGCAGCGGCCGGACAGGAACCGGGGAGCTGTTTTTT. Amino acid sequence: CSGRTGTGELFF.

This chain connects TRBV3-1 to TRBJ2-6; D may be TRBD1 (7 bases). CDR3 length equals 19 residues. Germline V gene sequence: CDR1 LGHDT, CDR2 YNNKEL (reference sequence). V was shortened by 1 base and J by 0 bases, with 16 bases between the two germline ends. The CDR3 DNA follows: TGTGCCAGCAGCCAAGGGGGCGGGACAGCCCTCTCTGGGGCCAACGTCCTGACTTTC. As protein: CASSQGGGTALSGANVLTF.

The chain joins TRBV7-9 to TRBJ2-5; D remains ambiguous. Trimming stripped 5 bases from V and 0 bases from J, with 7 bases between. Germline lookup yields CDR1 SEHNR and CDR2 FQNEAQ (reference sequence). The CDR3 runs 13 residues. Written as DNA, the CDR3 is TGTGCCAGCAGCCAAGAGTACCAAGAGACCCAGTACTTC. It is translated as CASSQEYQETQYF.

The rearrangement links TRBV20-1 to TRBJ2-7; 7 nucleotides match TRBD1. Germline trimming cut 0 bases from V and 0 bases from J; bases unmatched to any gene: 2. Per the germline V gene, CDR1 is DFQATT and CDR2 is SNEGSKA (reference sequence). This CDR3 is 14 amino acids long. CDR3 nucleotides: TGCAGTGCTAGAGAATGGGACAGCTCCTACGAGCAGTACTTC. This sequence encodes CSAREWDSSYEQYF.

This chain uses TRBV9 with TRBJ1-1; TRBD1 might be the D (6 bases). V lost 2 bases, J lost 6 bases, and 14 bases lay in between. Germline loops: CDR1 SGDLS, CDR2 YYNGEE. The CDR3 runs 14 residues. CDR3 nucleotides: TGTGCCAGCAGCGTCACAGGGTCGAGGTCTGAAGCTTTCTTT. Its translation: CASSVTGSRSEAFF.

The rearrangement uses TRBV10-3 and TRBJ2-7; TRBD1 aligns across 7 bases. V lost 2 bases, J lost 2 bases, and 6 bases stayed unmatched. The CDR3 spans 15 residues. Germline V gene lookup returns CDR1 ENHRY and CDR2 SYGVKD. The CDR3 protein is CAISETGESPYEQYF. In nucleotides, the CDR3 is TGTGCCATCAGTGAGACAGGGGAGAGCCCCTACGAGCAGTACTTC.

The CDR3 DNA sequence: TGTGCCAGCAGTTTCGGGGTGGGGTACACTGAAGCTTTCTTT. This codes for CASSFGVGYTEAFF. This chain uses TRBV27 with TRBJ1-1, with unresolved D. V lost 3 bases to trimming and J lost 3 bases, with 11 bases between them. Germline V gene data show CDR1 as MNHEY and CDR2 as SMNVEV (reference sequence). This CDR3 is 14 amino acids long.

The DNA of the CDR3 is TGTGCCATCAGTGGGGGACTAGCCAGGGACATTCAGTACTTC. Translation gives CAISGGLARDIQYF. The rearrangement joins TRBV10-3 to TRBJ2-4; 9 bases match TRBD2. CDR1 is ENHRY, CDR2 SYGVKD, per germline. The CDR3 loop spans 14 amino acids. The ends lost 4 bases at V and 8 bases at J; junction bases unmatched: 6.

V gene TRBV9 combines with J gene TRBJ1-2; no firm D call. V lost 3 bases and J 7 bases, leaving 13 bases between the germline ends. Germline lookup yields CDR1 SGDLS and CDR2 YYNGEE. CDR3 length: 13 residues. CDR3 region: CASSAAHTFGYTF. DNA of the CDR3: TGTGCCAGCAGCGCAGCCCACACTTTTGGCTACACCTTC.

V gene TRBV12-3 or TRBV12-4 combines with J gene TRBJ1-2; 8 positions agree with TRBD1. The CDR3 is 13 residues long. J lost 4 bases, V lost 5 bases, and 3 bases had no gene match. For the CDR3, the DNA is TGTGCCAGCAGTGATGACAGGGGCTATGGCTACACCTTC. Its protein is CASSDDRGYGYTF.

This clonotype is a singleton in its sample. The DNA of the CDR3 is TGTGCTAGTGGTCCCGGGACGCCGTCCTACGAGCAGTACTTC. This gives the protein CASGPGTPSYEQYF. The chain combines TRBV12-5 with TRBJ2-7, with D possibly called TRBD1 or TRBD2 (5 bases each). The CDR3 consists of 14 residues. V was shortened by 5 bases and J by 1 base, with 12 bases between the two germline ends. CDR1 and CDR2 from the germline V gene are LGHNT and FRNRAP. The full variable domain, completed using reference TRBV12-5 and TRBJ2-7, is DARVTQTPRHKVTEMGQEVTMRCQPILGHNTVFWYRQTMMQGLELLAYFRNRAPLDDSGMPKDRFSAEMPDATLATLKIQPSEPRDSAVYFCASGPGTPSYEQYFGPGTRLTVT.

The chain employs TRBV30 and TRBJ2-3, with a possible D match to TRBD1 (6 bases). With 2 bases removed from V and 9 bases from J, the gap between germline ends came to 15 bases. CDR1 is GTSNPN, CDR2 SVGIG, per germline (reference sequence). CDR3 length equals 13 residues. The CDR3 region is CAWSLTFDRTQYF. In nucleotides, the CDR3 is TGTGCCTGGAGTTTAACGTTCGACAGGACGCAGTATTTT.

V usage is TRBV9 and J usage is TRBJ2-2; 9 bases are shared with TRBD1. This CDR3 has 14 residues. Germline lookup yields CDR1 SGDLS and CDR2 YYNGEE. The V gene end was trimmed by 5 bases and the J gene end by 5 bases; junction bases not matched to a gene: 4. The CDR3 nucleotides are TGTGCCAGCAGACCTGGACAGGGGACCGGGGAGCTGTTTTTT. Translating it yields CASRPGQGTGELFF. Complete variable domain (other parts from reference TRBV9 and TRBJ2-2): DSGVTQTPKHLITATGQRVTLRCSPRSGDLSVYWYQQSLDQGLQFLIQYYNGEERAKGNILERFSAQQFPDLHSELNLSSLELGDSALYFCASRPGQGTGELFFGEGSRLTVL.